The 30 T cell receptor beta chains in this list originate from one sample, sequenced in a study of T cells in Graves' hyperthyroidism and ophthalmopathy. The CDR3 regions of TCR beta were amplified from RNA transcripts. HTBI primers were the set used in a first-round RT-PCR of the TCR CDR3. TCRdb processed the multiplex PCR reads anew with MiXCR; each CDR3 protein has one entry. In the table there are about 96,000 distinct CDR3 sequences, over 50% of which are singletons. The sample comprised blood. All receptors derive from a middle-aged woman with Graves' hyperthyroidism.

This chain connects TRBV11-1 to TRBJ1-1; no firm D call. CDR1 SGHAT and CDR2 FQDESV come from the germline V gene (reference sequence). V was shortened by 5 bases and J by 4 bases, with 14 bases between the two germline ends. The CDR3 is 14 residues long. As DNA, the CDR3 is TGTGCCAGCAGCGCTTTGACATGGAGCACTGAAGCTTTCTTT. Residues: CASSALTWSTEAFF.

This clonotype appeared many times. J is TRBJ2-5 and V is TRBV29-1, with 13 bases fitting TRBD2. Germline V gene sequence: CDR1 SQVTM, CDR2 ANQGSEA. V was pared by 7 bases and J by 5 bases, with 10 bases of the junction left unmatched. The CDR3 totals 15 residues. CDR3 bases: TGCAGCGCCCGGACTAGCGGGAGTTGGGCGGAGACCCAGTACTTC. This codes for CSARTSGSWAETQYF.

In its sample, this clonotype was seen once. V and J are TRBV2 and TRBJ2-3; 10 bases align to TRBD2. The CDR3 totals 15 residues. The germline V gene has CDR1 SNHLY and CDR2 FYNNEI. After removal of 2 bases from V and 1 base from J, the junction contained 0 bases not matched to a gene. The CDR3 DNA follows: TGTGCCAGCAGTGAACTAGCGGGGGGCACAGATACGCAGTATTTT. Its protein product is CASSELAGGTDTQYF. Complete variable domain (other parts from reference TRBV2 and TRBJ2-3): EPEVTQTPSHQVTQMGQEVILRCVPISNHLYFYWYRQILGQKVEFLVSFYNNEISEKSEIFDDQFSVERPDGSNFTLKIRSTKLEDSAMYFCASSELAGGTDTQYFGPGTRLTVL.

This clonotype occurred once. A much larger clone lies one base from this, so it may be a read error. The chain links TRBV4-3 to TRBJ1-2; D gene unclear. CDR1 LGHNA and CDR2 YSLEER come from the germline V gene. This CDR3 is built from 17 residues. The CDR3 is CASGQDGNDPSWYGYTF. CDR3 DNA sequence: TGCGCCAGCGGCCAAGATGGAAACGACCCCTCCTGGTATGGCTACACCTTC.

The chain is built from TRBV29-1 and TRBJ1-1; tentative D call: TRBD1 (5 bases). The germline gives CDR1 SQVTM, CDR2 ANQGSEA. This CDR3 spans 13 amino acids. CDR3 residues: CSDGGGWDTEAFF. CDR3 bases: TGCAGTGACGGCGGGGGATGGGACACTGAAGCTTTCTTT.

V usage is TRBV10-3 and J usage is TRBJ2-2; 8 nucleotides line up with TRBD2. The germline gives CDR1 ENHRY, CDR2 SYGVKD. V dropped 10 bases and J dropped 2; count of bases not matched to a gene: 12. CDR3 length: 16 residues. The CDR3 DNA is TGTGCCAGCTCCCGGTCGGGAGGGCCAAACACCGGGGAGCTGTTTTTT. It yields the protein CASSRSGGPNTGELFF.

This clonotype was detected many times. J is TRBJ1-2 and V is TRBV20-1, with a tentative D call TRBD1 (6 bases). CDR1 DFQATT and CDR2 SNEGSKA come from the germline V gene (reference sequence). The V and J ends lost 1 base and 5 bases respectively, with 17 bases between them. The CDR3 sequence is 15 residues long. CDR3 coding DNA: TGCAGTGCTAGAGCAAAACCAGGGGTCCCGTATGGCTACACCTTC. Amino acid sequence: CSARAKPGVPYGYTF.

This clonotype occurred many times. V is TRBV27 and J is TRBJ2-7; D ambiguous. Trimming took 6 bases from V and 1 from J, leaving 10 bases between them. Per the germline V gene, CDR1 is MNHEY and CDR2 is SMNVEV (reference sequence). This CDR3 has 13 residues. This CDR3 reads CASSRAVSYEQYF. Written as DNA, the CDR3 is TGTGCCAGCAGCAGAGCTGTTTCCTACGAGCAGTACTTC.

CDR3 sequence (DNA): TGCGCCAGCAGCTACCGGGTTGTTGCCCGCCAGTCTCCGAACACTGAAGCTTTCTTT. It specifies CASSYRVVARQSPNTEAFF. The chain combines TRBV5-1 with TRBJ1-1; unclear D gene. The V end lost 3 bases, the J end lost 1 base, and 25 bases lay between the germline ends. Germline V gives CDR1 SGHRS, CDR2 YFSETQ. This CDR3 contains 19 residues.

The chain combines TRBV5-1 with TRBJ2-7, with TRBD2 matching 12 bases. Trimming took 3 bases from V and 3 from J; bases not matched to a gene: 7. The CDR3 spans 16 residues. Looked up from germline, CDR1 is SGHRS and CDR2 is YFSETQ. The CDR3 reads CASSWGTSGRLYEQYF. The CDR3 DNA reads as TGCGCCAGCAGCTGGGGAACTAGCGGGAGGCTCTACGAGCAGTACTTC.

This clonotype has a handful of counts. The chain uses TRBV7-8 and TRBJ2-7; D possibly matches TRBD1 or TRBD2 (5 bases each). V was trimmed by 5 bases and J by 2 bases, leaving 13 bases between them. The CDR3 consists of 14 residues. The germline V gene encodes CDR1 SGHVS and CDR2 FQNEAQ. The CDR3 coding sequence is TGTGCCAGCAGCCATGGGACCCAACCCTACGAGCAGTACTTC. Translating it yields CASSHGTQPYEQYF. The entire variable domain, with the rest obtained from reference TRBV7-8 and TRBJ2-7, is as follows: GAGVSQSPRYKVAKRGQDVALRCDPISGHVSLFWYQQALGQGPEFLTYFQNEAQLDKSGLPSDRFFAERPEGSVSTLKIQRTQQEDSAVYLCASSHGTQPYEQYFGPGTRLTVT.

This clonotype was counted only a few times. CDR3 region: CASSPWNMNTEAFF. In nucleotides, the CDR3 is TGTGCCAGCAGTCCCTGGAACATGAACACTGAAGCTTTCTTT. V gene TRBV12-3 or TRBV12-4 combines with J gene TRBJ1-1; D unresolved. This CDR3 region has 14 residues. V dropped 5 bases and J dropped 0 bases, with 10 bases sitting between them.

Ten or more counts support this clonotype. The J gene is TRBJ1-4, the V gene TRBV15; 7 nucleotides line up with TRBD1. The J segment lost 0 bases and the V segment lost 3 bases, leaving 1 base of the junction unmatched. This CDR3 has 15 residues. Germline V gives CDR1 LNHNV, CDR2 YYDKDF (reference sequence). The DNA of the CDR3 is TGTGCCACCAGCAGTACAGGGGCAACTAATGAAAAACTGTTTTTT. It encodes CATSSTGATNEKLFF. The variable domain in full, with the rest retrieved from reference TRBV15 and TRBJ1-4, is DAMVIQNPRYQVTQFGKPVTLSCSQTLNHNVMYWYQQKSSQAPKLLFHYYDKDFNNEADTPDNFQSRRPNTSFCFLDIRSPGLGDTAMYLCATSSTGATNEKLFFGSGTQLSVL.

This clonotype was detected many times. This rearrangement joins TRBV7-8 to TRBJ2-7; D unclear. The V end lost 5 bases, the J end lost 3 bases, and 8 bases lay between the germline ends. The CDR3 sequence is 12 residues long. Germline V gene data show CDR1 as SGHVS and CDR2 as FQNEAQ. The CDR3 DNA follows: TGTGCCAGCAGCCCGGCCCACTACGAGCAGTACTTC. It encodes CASSPAHYEQYF.

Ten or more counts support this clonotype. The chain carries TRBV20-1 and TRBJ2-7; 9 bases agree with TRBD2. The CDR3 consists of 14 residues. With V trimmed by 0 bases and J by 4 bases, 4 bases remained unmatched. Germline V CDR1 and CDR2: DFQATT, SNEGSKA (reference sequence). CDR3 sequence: CSARDLLAGYEQYF. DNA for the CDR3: TGCAGTGCTAGAGATCTCCTAGCGGGATACGAGCAGTACTTC.

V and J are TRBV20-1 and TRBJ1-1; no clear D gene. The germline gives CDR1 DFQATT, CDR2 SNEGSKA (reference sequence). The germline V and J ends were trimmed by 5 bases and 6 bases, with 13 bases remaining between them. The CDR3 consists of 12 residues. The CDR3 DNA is TGCAGTGCTTACGCCGGCGGTTCTGAAGCTTTCTTT. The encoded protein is CSAYAGGSEAFF.

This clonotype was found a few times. The CDR3: CAWRADRNTEAFF. The CDR3 bases are TGTGCCTGGAGAGCAGACAGGAACACTGAAGCTTTCTTT. The chain links TRBV30 to TRBJ1-1; D perhaps matches TRBD1 (5 bases). Germline assignment: CDR1 GTSNPN and CDR2 SVGIG (reference sequence). The CDR3 has 13 residues. V was clipped by 3 bases and J by 1 base, with 9 bases between them.

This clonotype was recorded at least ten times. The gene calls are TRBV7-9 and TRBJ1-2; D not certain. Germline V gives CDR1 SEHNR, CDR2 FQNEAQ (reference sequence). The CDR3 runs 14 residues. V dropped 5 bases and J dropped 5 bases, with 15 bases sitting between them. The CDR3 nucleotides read TGTGCCAGCAGCCCTAAATTGGGCCAGTATGGCTACACCTTC. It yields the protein CASSPKLGQYGYTF. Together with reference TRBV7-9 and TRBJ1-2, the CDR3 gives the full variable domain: DTGVSQNPRHKITKRGQNVTFRCDPISEHNRLYWYRQTLGQGPEFLTYFQNEAQLEKSRLLSDRFSAERPKGSFSTLEIQRTEQGDSAMYLCASSPKLGQYGYTFGSGTRLTVV.

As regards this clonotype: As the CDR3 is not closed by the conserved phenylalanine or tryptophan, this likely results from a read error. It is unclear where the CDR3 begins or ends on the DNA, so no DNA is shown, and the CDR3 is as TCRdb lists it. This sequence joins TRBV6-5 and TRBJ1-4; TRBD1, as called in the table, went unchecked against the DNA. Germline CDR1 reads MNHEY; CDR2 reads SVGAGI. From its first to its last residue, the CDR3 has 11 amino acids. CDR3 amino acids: CASSRQGGSNY.

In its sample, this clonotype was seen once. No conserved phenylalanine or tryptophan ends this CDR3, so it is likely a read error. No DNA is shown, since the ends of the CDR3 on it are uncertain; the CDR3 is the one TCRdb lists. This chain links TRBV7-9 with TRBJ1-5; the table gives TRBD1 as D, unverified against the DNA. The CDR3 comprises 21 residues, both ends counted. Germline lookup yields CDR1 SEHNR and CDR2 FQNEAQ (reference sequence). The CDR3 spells CASSAVRGNEKLFFGSGTQHS.

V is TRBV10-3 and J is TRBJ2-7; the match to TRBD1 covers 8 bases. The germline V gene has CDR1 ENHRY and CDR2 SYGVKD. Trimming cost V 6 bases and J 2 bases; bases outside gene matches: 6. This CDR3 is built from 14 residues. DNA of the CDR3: TGTGCCATCAGGGGACAGGCTCTGACCTACGAGCAGTACTTC. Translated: CAIRGQALTYEQYF.

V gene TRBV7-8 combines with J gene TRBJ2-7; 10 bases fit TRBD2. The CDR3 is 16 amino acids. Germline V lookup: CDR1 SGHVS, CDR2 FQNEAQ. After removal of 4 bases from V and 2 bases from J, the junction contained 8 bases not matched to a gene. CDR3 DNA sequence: TGTGCCAGCAGCTACGGACTAGCGGAAAAACCCTACGAGCAGTACTTC. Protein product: CASSYGLAEKPYEQYF.

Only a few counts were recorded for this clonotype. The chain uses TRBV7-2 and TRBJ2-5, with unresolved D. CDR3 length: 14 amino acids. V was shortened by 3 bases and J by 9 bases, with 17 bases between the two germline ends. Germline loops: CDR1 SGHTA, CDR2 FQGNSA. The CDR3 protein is CASSLERGLKPQYF. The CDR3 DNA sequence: TGTGCCAGCAGCTTGGAGCGTGGGCTAAAGCCCCAGTACTTC.

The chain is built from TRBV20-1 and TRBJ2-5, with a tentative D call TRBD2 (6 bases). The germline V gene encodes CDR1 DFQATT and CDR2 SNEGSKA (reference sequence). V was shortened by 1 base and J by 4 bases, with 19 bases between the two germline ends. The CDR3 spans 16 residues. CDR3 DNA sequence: TGCAGTGCTAGAGGGCAGCTGAACACCGGGGGAGAGACCCAGTACTTC. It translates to CSARGQLNTGGETQYF.

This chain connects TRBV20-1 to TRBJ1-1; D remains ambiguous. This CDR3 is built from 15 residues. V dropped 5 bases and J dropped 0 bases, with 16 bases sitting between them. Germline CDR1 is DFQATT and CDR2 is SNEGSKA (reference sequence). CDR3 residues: CSASTEQEMNTEAFF. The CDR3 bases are TGCAGTGCTTCCACAGAGCAGGAGATGAACACTGAAGCTTTCTTT.

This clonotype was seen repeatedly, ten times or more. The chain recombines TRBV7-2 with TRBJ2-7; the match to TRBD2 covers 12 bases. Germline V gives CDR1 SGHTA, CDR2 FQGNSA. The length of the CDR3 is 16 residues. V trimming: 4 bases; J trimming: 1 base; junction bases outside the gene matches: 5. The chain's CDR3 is CASSWTSGTNSYEQYF. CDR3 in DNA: TGTGCCAGCAGCTGGACTAGCGGGACCAATTCCTACGAGCAGTACTTC.

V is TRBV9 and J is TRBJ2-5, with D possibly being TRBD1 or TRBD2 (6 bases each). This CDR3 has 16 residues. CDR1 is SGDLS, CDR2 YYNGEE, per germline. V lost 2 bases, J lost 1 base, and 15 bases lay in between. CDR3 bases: TGTGCCAGCAGCGTTCGTATCGGAGGGGGCCAAGAGACCCAGTACTTC. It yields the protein CASSVRIGGGQETQYF. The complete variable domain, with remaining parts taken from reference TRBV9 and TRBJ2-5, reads DSGVTQTPKHLITATGQRVTLRCSPRSGDLSVYWYQQSLDQGLQFLIQYYNGEERAKGNILERFSAQQFPDLHSELNLSSLELGDSALYFCASSVRIGGGQETQYFGPGTRLLVL.

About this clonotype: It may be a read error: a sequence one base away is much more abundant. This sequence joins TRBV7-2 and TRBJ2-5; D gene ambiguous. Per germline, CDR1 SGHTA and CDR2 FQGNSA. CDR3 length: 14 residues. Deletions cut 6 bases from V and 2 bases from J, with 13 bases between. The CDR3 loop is CASRPRGGQETQYF. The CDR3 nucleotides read TGTGCCAGCAGACCGCGTGGCGGTCAAGAGACCCAGTACTTC.

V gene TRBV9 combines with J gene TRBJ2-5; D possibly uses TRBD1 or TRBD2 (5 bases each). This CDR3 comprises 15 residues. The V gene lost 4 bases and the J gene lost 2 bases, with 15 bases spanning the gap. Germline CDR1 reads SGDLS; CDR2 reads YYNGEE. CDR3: CASSFGGGDQETQYF. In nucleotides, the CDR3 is TGTGCCAGCAGCTTCGGTGGGGGAGATCAAGAGACCCAGTACTTC.

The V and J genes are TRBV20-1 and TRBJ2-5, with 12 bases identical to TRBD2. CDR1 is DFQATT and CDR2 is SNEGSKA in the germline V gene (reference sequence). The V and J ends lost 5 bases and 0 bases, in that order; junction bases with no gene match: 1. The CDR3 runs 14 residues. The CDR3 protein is CSAGLAGNQETQYF. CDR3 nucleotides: TGCAGTGCTGGACTAGCGGGGAACCAAGAGACCCAGTACTTC.